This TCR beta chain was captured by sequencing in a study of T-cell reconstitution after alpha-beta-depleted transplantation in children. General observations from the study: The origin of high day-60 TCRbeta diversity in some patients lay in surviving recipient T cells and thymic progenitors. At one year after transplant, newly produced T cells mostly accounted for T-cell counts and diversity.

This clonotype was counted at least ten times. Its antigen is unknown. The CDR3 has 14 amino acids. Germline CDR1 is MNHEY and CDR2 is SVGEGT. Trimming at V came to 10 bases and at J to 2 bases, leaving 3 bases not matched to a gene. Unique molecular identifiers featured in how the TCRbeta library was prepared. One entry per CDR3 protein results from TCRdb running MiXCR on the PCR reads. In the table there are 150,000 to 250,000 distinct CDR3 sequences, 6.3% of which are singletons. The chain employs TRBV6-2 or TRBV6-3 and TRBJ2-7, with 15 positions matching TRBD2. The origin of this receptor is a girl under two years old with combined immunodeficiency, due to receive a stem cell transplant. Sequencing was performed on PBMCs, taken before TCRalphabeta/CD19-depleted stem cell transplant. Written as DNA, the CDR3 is TGTGCCATAGGACTAGCGGGAGGGCCCTACGAGCAGTACTTC. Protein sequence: CAIGLAGGPYEQYF.